What follows are 20 T cell receptor beta chains derived from one specimen sequenced in a study of blood T cell repertoires in COVID-19. Clones were read by immunoSEQ multiplex PCR, and TCRdb kept only the in-frame ones, dropping some. This table has under 300,000 clones, approximately 83% appearing once. Sequencing used PBMCs or T cells enriched from blood (not recorded which). These TCRs come from a woman aged 40 to 50 with acute COVID-19.

This chain links TRBV13 with TRBJ2-1; TRBD2 agrees at 10 bases. The CDR3 consists of 14 residues. Unmatched junction bases numbered 9, after V lost 8 bases and J lost 8 bases. Germline-derived CDR1 and CDR2 are PRHDT and FYEKMQ (reference sequence). For the CDR3, the DNA is TGTGCCAGCCGGCCTAGCGGGAGATTAGATGAGCAGTTCTTC. Amino acid sequence: CASRPSGRLDEQFF.

This chain uses TRBV19 with TRBJ1-3; 7 bases fit TRBD1. The CDR3 sequence is 15 residues long. The trim removed 3 bases at V and 0 bases at J, leaving 2 bases unmatched. Germline V gene sequence: CDR1 LNHDA, CDR2 SQIVND (reference sequence). The CDR3 DNA follows: TGTGCCAGTAGTATCCCAGGGGGCTCTGGAAACACCATATATTTT. Its translation: CASSIPGGSGNTIYF.

This clone showed up just once. The V gene is TRBV11-2, the J gene TRBJ2-5; the D gene is possibly TRBD1 (5 bases). V was pared by 0 bases and J by 5 bases, with 7 bases between. The CDR3 spans 13 residues. The germline V gene encodes CDR1 SGHAT and CDR2 FQNNGV. The CDR3 sequence: CASSLEGPETQYF. As DNA, the CDR3 is TGTGCCAGCAGCTTAGAGGGGCCGGAGACCCAGTACTTC.

The chain has TRBV24-1 and TRBJ1-1, with D possibly TRBD1 on 6 matching bases. CDR3 length: 13 amino acids. The ends were cut back, 4 bases at V and 11 bases at J, with 16 bases in the middle. CDR1 and CDR2 from the germline V gene are KGHDR and SFDVKD. CDR3 protein: CATSDLTGYRAFF. The CDR3 bases are TGTGCCACCAGTGACCTAACAGGGTATCGGGCTTTCTTT.

Only one count was recorded for this clone. This chain connects TRBV5-1 to TRBJ2-3; a possible D gene is TRBD2 (5 bases). CDR1 is SGHRS, CDR2 YFSETQ, per germline. The V end lost 3 bases, the J end lost 4 bases, and 15 bases lay between the germline ends. This CDR3 contains 15 residues. The CDR3 reads CASSWAGPPADTQYF. In DNA form, the CDR3 reads TGCGCCAGCAGCTGGGCGGGCCCGCCGGCAGATACGCAGTATTTT.

This clone was seen once. This chain joins TRBV4-2 and TRBJ2-5; D is undetermined. The CDR3 is 12 amino acids. Deletions cut 2 bases from V and 11 bases from J, with 12 bases between. CDR1 LGHNA and CDR2 YNFKEQ come from the germline V gene. The CDR3 loop is CASSQTLENQYF. The CDR3 DNA sequence: TGTGCCAGCAGCCAAACCTTAGAGAATCAGTACTTC.

V gene TRBV4-1 combines with J gene TRBJ2-2, with 12 bases matching TRBD2. Germline CDR1 is MGHRA and CDR2 is YSYEKL. J gave up 5 bases and V 5 bases, and 6 bases lay outside the gene matches. The CDR3 is made up of 16 amino acids. CDR3 in amino acids: CASSSRLAGDTGELFF. The CDR3 bases are TGCGCCAGCAGCAGCCGACTAGCGGGAGATACCGGGGAGCTGTTTTTT.

The J gene is TRBJ1-5, the V gene TRBV19, with TRBD1 identical over 9 bases. Losses at the gene ends were 5 bases for V and 4 bases for J; bases not matched to a gene: 12. The CDR3 sequence is 17 residues long. From germline, CDR1 is LNHDA and CDR2 SQIVND (reference sequence). The CDR3 bases are TGTGCCAGTAGTCCTATAAAAGCGGGACAGGGTAATCAGCCCCAGCATTTT. It codes for CASSPIKAGQGNQPQHF.

V gene TRBV19 combines with J gene TRBJ2-1; TRBD1 matches at 8 bases. Per germline, CDR1 LNHDA and CDR2 SQIVND (reference sequence). Trimming took 3 bases from V and 1 from J; bases not matched to a gene: 5. This CDR3 spans 16 amino acids. As DNA, the CDR3 is TGTGCCAGTAGTATCCGGGACAGGCCTTCCTACAATGAGCAGTTCTTC. Translating it yields CASSIRDRPSYNEQFF. Drawing the rest from reference TRBV19 and TRBJ2-1, the complete variable domain is DGGITQSPKYLFRKEGQNVTLSCEQNLNHDAMYWYRQDPGQGLRLIYYSQIVNDFQKGDIAEGYSVSREKKESFPLTVTSAQKNPTAFYLCASSIRDRPSYNEQFFGPGTRLTVL.

This clone is a singleton in its sample. The chain recombines TRBV25-1 with TRBJ2-7; maybe TRBD1 (6 bases). Germline CDR1 MGHDK, CDR2 SYGVNS. The CDR3 runs to 15 residues. V dropped 3 bases and J dropped 2 bases, with 14 bases sitting between them. The CDR3 bases are TGTGCCAGCAGTGATACCGGGACACCTACCTACGAGCAGTACTTC. Translated: CASSDTGTPTYEQYF.

The V call is TRBV10-3, the J call TRBJ2-1; 13 positions agree with TRBD2. J gave up 9 bases and V 3 bases, and 8 bases lay outside the gene matches. This CDR3 is 16 amino acids long. Germline assignment: CDR1 ENHRY and CDR2 SYGVKD. DNA of the CDR3: TGTGCCATCAGTGACAGGACTAGCGGGAGTCTTGGTGAGCAGTTCTTC. Translation gives CAISDRTSGSLGEQFF.

The J gene is TRBJ1-2, the V gene TRBV18, with D possibly TRBD1 on 6 matching bases. Germline V gene lookup returns CDR1 KGHSH and CDR2 LQKENI. The CDR3 length is 14 residues. Deletions cut 3 bases from V and 4 bases from J, with 12 bases between. The DNA for the CDR3 is TGTGCCAGCTCACCTACCAGGGGCGCCTATGGCTACACCTTC. Protein sequence: CASSPTRGAYGYTF.

V usage is TRBV29-1 and J usage is TRBJ1-1, with TRBD1 identical over 9 bases. J was trimmed by 1 base and V by 4 bases; bases with no gene match: 4. Germline CDR1 and CDR2: SQVTM and ANQGSEA. The CDR3 is 14 residues long. The CDR3 DNA sequence: TGCAGCGTTGGGACAGGGGCTGAGAACACTGAAGCTTTCTTT. Translation gives CSVGTGAENTEAFF.

The V gene is TRBV2, the J gene TRBJ1-6; 8 bases are a match to TRBD1. Germline V gene lookup returns CDR1 SNHLY and CDR2 FYNNEI. V lost 6 bases to trimming and J lost 7 bases; unmatched junction nucleotides: 5. The CDR3 consists of 14 residues. The CDR3 coding sequence is TGTGCCAGCAGGGACAGGGTAGAAAATTCACCCCTCCACTTT. Translation gives CASRDRVENSPLHF. The full variable domain, with the rest looked up from reference TRBV2 and TRBJ1-6, is EPEVTQTPSHQVTQMGQEVILRCVPISNHLYFYWYRQILGQKVEFLVSFYNNEISEKSEIFDDQFSVERPDGSNFTLKIRSTKLEDSAMYFCASRDRVENSPLHFGNGTRLTVT.

The rearrangement joins TRBV9 to TRBJ2-2; D ambiguous. Germline V gene lookup returns CDR1 SGDLS and CDR2 YYNGEE. CDR3 size: 15 residues. Trimming removed 0 bases at V and 6 bases at J, with 12 bases between. CDR3 in DNA: TGTGCCAGCAGCGTAGGTCTAGGTGGTGCCGGGGAGCTGTTTTTT. This codes for CASSVGLGGAGELFF.

The chain combines TRBV11-2 with TRBJ2-3; 7 nucleotides match TRBD2. The CDR3 is made up of 16 amino acids. Germline CDR1 SGHAT, CDR2 FQNNGV. V shed 2 bases and J 3 bases; nucleotides not matched to a gene: 8. CDR3 in DNA: TGTGCCAGCAGCTTATCGGCGGGAGTTGGGACAGATACGCAGTATTTT. Amino acids: CASSLSAGVGTDTQYF.

This rearrangement joins TRBV6-1 to TRBJ2-1; 10 bases align to TRBD2. The V segment lost 4 bases and the J segment 6 bases; nucleotides outside the gene matches: 12. CDR1 is MNHNS and CDR2 is SASEGT in the germline V gene. This CDR3 is built from 17 residues. CDR3 region: CASSASRASGRANEQFF. CDR3 bases: TGTGCCAGCAGTGCCTCCCGAGCAAGCGGGAGGGCCAATGAGCAGTTCTTC.

This chain connects TRBV23-1 to TRBJ2-7; possibly TRBD1 for D (6 bases). TRBV23-1 is an ORF; its function is uncertain. The CDR3 consists of 15 residues. Trimming pared 0 bases from V and 2 bases from J, leaving 11 bases between. CDR3 loop: CASSQSRQGPYEQYF. DNA for the CDR3: TGCGCCAGCAGTCAATCGCGTCAGGGGCCCTACGAGCAGTACTTC.

The table lists this clone with many counts. V gene TRBV25-1 combines with J gene TRBJ1-5; D gene uncertain. This CDR3 has 14 amino acids. V gave up 3 bases and J gave up 1 base, with 7 bases separating them. CDR1 is MGHDK, CDR2 SYGVNS, per germline. CDR3 nucleotide sequence: TGTGCCAGCAGTGATGGCGGGAGCAATCAGCCCCAGCATTTT. It specifies CASSDGGSNQPQHF.

This clone was observed a handful of times. The chain carries TRBV24-1 and TRBJ2-1, with 8 positions matching TRBD2. J was trimmed by 6 bases and V by 3 bases; bases with no gene match: 9. This CDR3 has 16 residues. The germline V gene encodes CDR1 KGHDR and CDR2 SFDVKD. The CDR3 is CATSDRGSGIGNEQFF. The CDR3 DNA follows: TGTGCCACCAGTGATAGGGGTAGCGGGATCGGCAATGAGCAGTTCTTC.